A single sample is the source of the 8 T cell receptor beta chains below, sequenced in a study of response to subunit inactivated influenza vaccine. Via MiXCR, TCRdb re-called the RT-PCR reads, giving one row per CDR3 protein. The sample lists some 550,000 distinct CDR3 sequences, around a quarter occurring once. This same sample was also part of a study on T cells expressing NK-cell markers. From that study: 5'RACE template switching with UMIs generated TCR beta cDNA.

The input for sequencing was CD4+ T cells sorted from PBMCs, taken 12 days after vaccination. Receptors were obtained from a middle-aged man who received an inactivated influenza vaccine.

The rearrangement joins TRBV3-1 to TRBJ1-2; the match to TRBD1 covers 7 bases. V was pared by 7 bases and J by 8 bases, with 13 bases of the junction left unmatched. The CDR3 runs to 14 residues. CDR1 is LGHDT, CDR2 YNNKEL, per germline (reference sequence). For the CDR3, the DNA is TGTGCCAGCACCCGAAGGGGAGGGGGCAGCGGCTACACCTTC. It codes for CASTRRGGGSGYTF.

This clonotype was seen a few times. V and J are TRBV5-1 and TRBJ1-1, with D possibly being TRBD1 (6 bases). Trimming cost V 4 bases and J 6 bases, with 10 bases left between them. Per germline, CDR1 SGHRS and CDR2 YFSETQ. This CDR3 comprises 12 residues. In nucleotides, the CDR3 is TGCGCCAGCAGCGGGGGGCTCCCTGAAGCTTTCTTT. It specifies CASSGGLPEAFF.

This chain joins TRBV7-2 and TRBJ1-2, with D perhaps TRBD1 (5 bases). Germline CDR1 is SGHTA and CDR2 is FQGNSA. V gave up 3 bases and J gave up 7 bases, with 12 bases separating them. The CDR3 runs 13 residues. CDR3 residues: CASSLQAGSGYTF. The CDR3 DNA follows: TGTGCCAGCAGCTTGCAGGCAGGGTCTGGCTACACCTTC. The variable domain in full, completed from reference TRBV7-2 and TRBJ1-2, reads GAGVSQSPSNKVTEKGKDVELRCDPISGHTALYWYRQSLGQGLEFLIYFQGNSAPDKSGLPSDRFSAERTGGSVSTLTIQRTQQEDSAVYLCASSLQAGSGYTFGSGTRLTVV.

The gene calls are TRBV20-1 and TRBJ1-5; 7 nucleotides line up with TRBD1. V gave up 3 bases and J gave up 3 bases; unmatched junction bases: 5. From germline, CDR1 is DFQATT and CDR2 SNEGSKA (reference sequence). The CDR3 is 14 amino acids. The CDR3: CSARRGPPNQPQHF. DNA for the CDR3: TGCAGTGCTAGGAGGGGGCCCCCCAATCAGCCCCAGCATTTT.

This chain uses TRBV12-3 or TRBV12-4 with TRBJ2-1, with TRBD2 identical over 11 bases. Trimming took 2 bases from V and 9 from J; bases not matched to a gene: 6. The CDR3 loop spans 15 amino acids. As DNA, the CDR3 is TGTGCCAGCAGTTTACTACTAGCGGGAGATGGTGAGCAGTTCTTC. Translated: CASSLLLAGDGEQFF.

This clonotype has only a few counts. The chain carries TRBV7-2 and TRBJ2-7; possible D gene TRBD2, 5 bases. Trimming took 7 bases from V and 4 from J, leaving 23 bases between them. In germline, CDR1 is SGHTA, CDR2 FQGNSA. The CDR3 is 16 amino acids. In DNA form, the CDR3 reads TGTGCCAGCACCCCCCAAGGTGGAGGTCTCAAGTACGAGCAGTACTTC. This encodes CASTPQGGGLKYEQYF. Full variable domain (remainder filled in from reference TRBV7-2 and TRBJ2-7): GAGVSQSPSNKVTEKGKDVELRCDPISGHTALYWYRQSLGQGLEFLIYFQGNSAPDKSGLPSDRFSAERTGGSVSTLTIQRTQQEDSAVYLCASTPQGGGLKYEQYFGPGTRLTVT.

This rearrangement joins TRBV5-1 to TRBJ2-7, with TRBD1 identical over 8 bases. The CDR3 contains 16 residues. Trimming took 4 bases from V and 4 from J; bases not matched to a gene: 13. The germline V gene has CDR1 SGHRS and CDR2 YFSETQ. CDR3 region: CASSPGGQGALYEQYF. The CDR3 DNA is TGCGCCAGCAGCCCTGGGGGGCAGGGGGCGTTATACGAGCAGTACTTC.

V usage is TRBV20-1 and J usage is TRBJ2-3; D unclear. This CDR3 contains 16 residues. Per the germline V gene, CDR1 is DFQATT and CDR2 is SNEGSKA (reference sequence). V lost 3 bases and J lost 5, with 21 bases in between. DNA of the CDR3: TGCAGTGCTAGGTTGCGGTCTCTTTGGGAAGGAGATACGCAGTATTTT. Its translation: CSARLRSLWEGDTQYF.